The 7 T cell receptor beta chains below were found in one sample sequenced in a study of OX40 agonist ivuxolimab in advanced cancers. Assay used: immunoSEQ multiplex PCR; TCRdb lists only in-frame clones, some missing. Among about 73,000 clones listed, 75% to 95% were seen once. The input for sequencing was CD4+ or CD8+ T cells sorted from blood, taken in a trial of the OX40 agonist ivuxolimab. The source is an adult with an advanced solid tumor such as melanoma, head and neck, liver or kidney cancer.

The chain employs TRBV30 and TRBJ2-3, with 8 bases aligning to TRBD2. Looked up from germline, CDR1 is GTSNPN and CDR2 is SVGIG (reference sequence). This CDR3 is 15 amino acids long. J gave up 1 base and V 4 bases, and 7 bases lay outside the gene matches. The DNA for the CDR3 is TGTGCCTGGACCCTCGGGAGGGGCGGCACAGATACGCAGTATTTT. This codes for CAWTLGRGGTDTQYF.

CDR3 sequence: CASSTQPGQGTETQYF. For the CDR3, the DNA is TGCGCCAGCAGCACCCAGCCGGGACAGGGGACGGAGACCCAGTACTTC. The V and J genes are TRBV4-3 and TRBJ2-5; 10 bases map to TRBD1. CDR1 is LGHNA, CDR2 YSLEER, per germline. After removal of 5 bases from V and 5 bases from J, the junction contained 11 bases not matched to a gene. The CDR3 runs 16 residues.

This clone was found once. The rearrangement joins TRBV6-1 to TRBJ2-7; the D gene is possibly TRBD1 (6 bases). Germline CDR1 is MNHNS and CDR2 is SASEGT. The ends were cut back, 7 bases at V and 3 bases at J, with 16 bases in the middle. This CDR3 is 14 amino acids long. The CDR3 region has the DNA TGTGCCAGCACTCCCCAGGCAGGGGTCTACGAGCAGTACTTC. Its protein is CASTPQAGVYEQYF.

The count of this clone is one. The rearrangement uses TRBV7-6 and TRBJ2-5, with 12 bases fitting TRBD2. V was clipped by 8 bases and J by 4 bases; unmatched bases: 5. Germline V lookup: CDR1 SGHVS, CDR2 FNYEAQ. The length of the CDR3 is 14 residues. Here the CDR3 DNA reads TGTGCCAGCTGCCCGACTAGCGGGAGAGAGACCCAGTACTTC. Encoded protein: CASCPTSGRETQYF.

The sample holds one count of this clone. The rearrangement uses TRBV2 and TRBJ2-5, with a tentative D call TRBD1 (6 bases). This CDR3 spans 14 amino acids. V shed 6 bases and J shed 0 bases, with 11 bases lying between them. Germline CDR1 reads SNHLY; CDR2 reads FYNNEI. Here the CDR3 reads CASRTGTHQETQYF. The CDR3 DNA reads as TGTGCCAGCAGGACCGGGACACACCAAGAGACCCAGTACTTC.

The J gene is TRBJ2-3, the V gene TRBV5-1; 9 nucleotides agree with TRBD2. Germline CDR1 and CDR2: SGHRS and YFSETQ. V dropped 0 bases and J dropped 2; count of bases not matched to a gene: 7. CDR3 length equals 17 residues. CDR3: CASSLGVGGRATDTQYF. In DNA form, the CDR3 reads TGCGCCAGCAGCTTGGGGGTTGGCGGGAGGGCCACAGATACGCAGTATTTT.

This clone was found once. CDR3 nucleotides: TGTGCCAGCTCTCGGGATCCCACCTACGAGCAGTACTTC. This codes for CASSRDPTYEQYF. The rearrangement links TRBV18 to TRBJ2-7, with D possibly matching TRBD2 (5 bases). The CDR3 has 13 amino acids. The germline V gene encodes CDR1 KGHSH and CDR2 LQKENI. The V end lost 6 bases, the J end lost 2 bases, and 11 bases lay between the germline ends.